The entry below gives a single T cell receptor beta chain sequence along with its context. The antigen remains unidentified. These data originate in a study of CXCR3-negative and CXCR3-positive naive CD8 T cells. The overall study: Across all libraries, TRB reads numbered 110 million to 150 million, with about 1.5 +/- 0.3 million in each library.

General study findings and limits: Comparably high diversity marked both naive subsets, whereas memory CD8+ cells had much lower diversity. The study found more hydrophobic TRB CDR3s in CXCR3-positive naive cells than in CXCR3-negative naive cells.

Germline CDR1 and CDR2: SQVTM and ANQGSEA. This CDR3 spans 19 amino acids. By phenotype, naive CD8+ T cells were CD45RO-CCR7+CD27+CD95-. 5' RACE that incorporated UMI labels was used to prepare the TRB cDNA libraries. TCRdb derives one entry per CDR3 protein from the 5' RACE reads, leaving out DNA. The sample data list 150,000 or so distinct CDR3 sequences. V usage is TRBV29-1 and J usage is TRBJ2-1; TCRdb's D call of TRBD1 is untestable without DNA. What was sequenced was naive CXCR3+ CD8+ T cells from blood. This sample's subset: CD45RO-CCR7+CD27+CD95- naive CD8+ T cells expressing CXCR3 (TNR3+). The source of this sequence is a human donor in good health. Some clones in this sample may be carry-over from other donors' samples. CDR3 region: CSTYGTGGEGVSSYNEQFF.